This TCR beta chain came from a study of T cells in tuberculosis (dated by TCRdb to about 2018). About the investigation overall: The study combined CD1B tetramers and high-throughput TCR immunosequencing to characterize T cells specific for the mycobacterial lipid antigen glucose monomycolate (GMM). IGRA-negative adolescents, IGRA-positive adolescents with latent tuberculosis and adults with active tuberculosis, more than 9 per group, were compared in a South African clinical cohort.

The immunoSEQ multiplex PCR assay was used to generate TCR libraries, with TCR-beta and/or TCR-alpha/delta assays applied to each sample. The amplified TCR libraries were sequenced using the Illumina high-throughput platform. Per the source publication's procedure: Clustering and dimensionality reduction relied on pairwise TCRdist distances among GMM-specific receptors from T cells that were either sorted ex vivo or expanded in vitro. Each clinical repertoire was assigned a mean NN-distance score, defined as the average TCRdist to the nearest 10% of tetramer-positive reference sequences. GEM TCR motif frequency was calculated as the fraction of unique TCRs that matched known GEM sequences in V/J usage and CDR3 length. Active tuberculosis was classified by linear discriminant analysis with leave-one-out cross-validation, implemented in scikit-learn. TCRdb obtained this table from immuneACCESS and retained in-frame rearrangements with V and J assigned. These tables miss some clones; where compared with another copy, unresolved V genes account for less than half of the shortfall, and the remainder is unexplained. The V and J calls and the clone size are those of that table, but D and trimming were determined from the DNA. The sample profile shows about 43,000 clones; about 96% of them were found once. Together, the top ten hold roughly 3.5% of the sample.

Per the germline V gene (reference sequence), LNHDA is the CDR1 and SQIVND is the CDR2. Relative to germline, V is missing 6 bases and J is missing 8 bases, with 8 bases of the junction outside any gene match. The CDR3 contains 13 residues, cysteine and phenylalanine counted. The entry retains the CDR3 DNA only, 39 bases that are in frame from base 1. This clone was detected a few times. The clone's antigen remains unknown. There are no base qualities to consult, and no much larger clone falls within one base. At study entry, adolescents were screened for latent tuberculosis infection using a tuberculin skin test and the QuantiFERON-TB GOLD In-Tube IGRA. Immunosequencing was performed on unsorted cryopreserved PBMC and covered approximately 100,000 T cells per clinical donor on average. Eleven high schools in the Worcester region of the Western Cape, South Africa, served as enrollment sites for adolescents aged 12 to 18 years. Roughly ten M. tuberculosis-infected adolescents and ten uninfected adolescents were selected, with the two groups matched for age and sex. PBMC from adolescents were isolated by density centrifugation from freshly drawn heparinized blood and were then cryopreserved.

Results the study describes overall, beyond this receptor: Compared with IGRA-negative controls, TCR-alpha repertoires from active tuberculosis had smaller mean NN-distances to GMM-specific TCRs, which suggests clonal expansion of these TCRs. Shorter CDR3-alpha lengths in active tuberculosis patients partly drove the smaller NN-distances, and the TCR-beta difference was not statistically significant. With the diverse GMM-specific repertoire as input, a classifier achieved 85% to 90% accuracy (AUROC around 0.88), whereas GEM motif frequencies as input gave 70% accuracy. Which clinical samples got chosen depended on the availability of cryopreserved specimens, and the active tuberculosis cases were adults, whereas the controls were adolescents.

The clonotype comes from a donor aged 10 to 29 with latent tuberculosis or without tuberculosis infection. The sample comprised PBMCs. The rearranged chain carries TRBV19 and TRBJ1-2, and 8 junctional nucleotides match TRBD1. The CDR3 protein sequence reads: CASSLDRVDGYTF. The DNA is TGTGCCAGTAGCTTGGACAGGGTAGACGGCTACACCTTC.